Listed below are T cell receptor beta chains from one sample, sequenced in a study of monozygotic twins with inflammatory bowel disease. TCRdb reanalyzed the 5' RACE reads, giving one entry per CDR3 protein sequence and no DNA. In total, the table holds about 210,000 distinct CDR3 sequences. Sequenced: blood. These receptors came from a human donor with ulcerative colitis or Crohn's disease, or a healthy co-twin of an affected twin (not recorded which). CDR3s include the opening cysteine and the closing phenylalanine or tryptophan. The order of the fields is J gene, V gene, CDR3 protein.

J gene: TRBJ2-5; V gene: TRBV7-7; CDR3 protein: CASSSLASETQYF
J gene: TRBJ1-6; V gene: TRBV11-1; CDR3 protein: CASSLGPPSHSYNSPLHF
J gene: TRBJ1-2; V gene: TRBV2; CDR3 protein: CASSEFPGGRRAGYTF
J gene: TRBJ2-1; V gene: TRBV2; CDR3 protein: CASSALSMGGQSSYNEQFF
J gene: TRBJ2-7; V gene: TRBV20-1; CDR3 protein: CSVGTQRYEQYF
J gene: TRBJ1-5; V gene: TRBV7-9; CDR3 protein: CASSSETGNQPQHF
J gene: TRBJ1-1; V gene: TRBV7-2; CDR3 protein: CASSLNRHNTEAFF
J gene: TRBJ1-2; V gene: TRBV6-1; CDR3 protein: CASSTSDSTTGGYTF
J gene: TRBJ1-1; V gene: TRBV5-1; CDR3 protein: CASSPGVSTEAFF
J gene: TRBJ2-7; V gene: TRBV11-2; CDR3 protein: CASGTIRKVYEQYF
J gene: TRBJ2-4; V gene: TRBV5-1; CDR3 protein: CASSLGLRLAKNIQYF
J gene: TRBJ1-5; V gene: TRBV11-2; CDR3 protein: CASSSTNQPQHF
J gene: TRBJ2-3; V gene: TRBV7-2; CDR3 protein: CASSLDGGGWSTDTQYF
J gene: TRBJ2-4; V gene: TRBV2; CDR3 protein: CASRVSNIQYF
J gene: TRBJ2-2; V gene: TRBV11-2; CDR3 protein: CASSSNLPSGTSTGELFF
J gene: TRBJ1-2; V gene: TRBV12-3/TRBV12-4; CDR3 protein: CASSSRDRGIYTF
J gene: TRBJ1-1; V gene: TRBV24-1; CDR3 protein: CATRDRLNTEAFF